The clone carrying this T cell receptor (beta chain) was observed at least ten times. Its antigen is unknown. This entry comes from a study of identical twins. General observations from the study: High-abundance cord blood beta clonotypes had fewer insertions; memory repertoires showed none. Modeled out-of-frame TCR alpha sharing in monozygotic twins fell below observed levels.

The donor group consisted entirely of healthy Caucasians. TCRdb reprocessed the 5' RACE reads via MiXCR and lists one record per CDR3 protein. The sample has roughly 690,000 distinct CDR3 sequences, 21% seen once; the top ten hold 4% to 4.5%. The sample also formed part of further work on T cells expressing NK-cell markers.

The receptor comes from a woman aged 18-35 years in good health. Sequences were obtained from PBMCs.

CDR3 DNA: TGTGCCAGCAGCCCCCGCCCTTCACCCCTCCACTTT. This sequence encodes CASSPRPSPLHF. V is TRBV7-3 and J is TRBJ1-6; D not resolved. The CDR3 length is 12 residues. In germline, CDR1 is SGHTA, CDR2 FQGTGA. V gave up 5 bases and J gave up 9 bases, with 8 bases separating them.